This T cell receptor beta chain is drawn from a study of kidney transplant recipient with SARS-CoV-2 infection. Trimming removed 0 bases at V and 2 bases at J, with 11 bases between. In germline, CDR1 is LGHNA, CDR2 YNFKEQ. The CDR3 runs to 16 residues. TCRdb re-called the reads through MiXCR, storing one row per CDR3 protein. The table lists 200,000 to 300,000 distinct CDR3 sequences, less than 35% of them singletons. This clonotype occurred many times. The rearrangement uses TRBV4-2 and TRBJ1-5, with a tentative D call TRBD1 (5 bases). The sample consisted of a blood sample, taken at baseline and on roughly day 120 from a kidney transplant recipient. The receptor was isolated from a male patient in his thirties who had COVID-19 and was a kidney transplant recipient. Part of the T cell pool may stem from the graft donor. CDR3 loop: CASSQEAGFGNQPQHF. CDR3 nucleotide sequence: TGTGCCAGCAGCCAAGAGGCAGGGTTTGGCAATCAGCCCCAGCATTTT.